Listed here are 23 T cell receptor beta chains from one sample, sequenced in a study of CD8+CD57+ T cells in acquired aplastic anemia. Genomic DNA served as template for TCR beta VDJ and CDR3 profiling. In TCRdb, the reads were re-called with MiXCR into one record per CDR3 protein. Of about 240,000 distinct CDR3 sequences listed, roughly half are singletons. Previously, flow cytometry had revealed CD8+CD57+ cell expansion in the patients chosen for sequencing. The sequenced sample was sorted CD4+, CD8+, or CD8+CD57+ T cells (not recorded which) from PBMCs. All receptors derive from a human donor with aplastic anemia.

Points on this clonotype: A read error may explain this, as a much larger clone is one base away. The gene calls are TRBV6-6 and TRBJ1-2; D gene unclear. Germline assignment: CDR1 MNHNY and CDR2 SVGAGI (reference sequence). The length of the CDR3 is 11 residues. Between the trimmed V and J ends, which lost 5 bases and 10 bases, there was a span of 11 bases. CDR3 nucleotide sequence: TGTGCCAGCAGTCGGGGAGACGACTACACCTTC. This codes for CASSRGDDYTF.

The rearrangement uses TRBV7-3 and TRBJ2-5; tentative D call: TRBD2 (6 bases). Per the germline V gene, CDR1 is SGHTA and CDR2 is FQGTGA. Trimming took off 2 bases at V and 1 base at J, with 8 bases between the two ends. This CDR3 contains 14 residues. In DNA form, the CDR3 reads TGTGCCAGCAGCTTAGCGGGGACCCAAGAGACCCAGTACTTC. Translated: CASSLAGTQETQYF.

This clonotype was seen just once. The chain joins TRBV5-1 to TRBJ2-7, with TRBD1 matching over 9 bases. J was trimmed by 4 bases and V by 4 bases; bases with no gene match: 3. This CDR3 is 13 amino acids long. Germline lookup yields CDR1 SGHRS and CDR2 YFSETQ. The CDR3 region is CASSTTGGYEQYF. The DNA for the CDR3 is TGCGCCAGCAGCACGACAGGGGGTTACGAGCAGTACTTC.

This clonotype was seen more than once but under ten times. Germline and junction disagree at one end, which may indicate a read error. The chain is built from TRBV10-3 and TRBJ1-1, with 8 positions matching TRBD1. This CDR3 spans 16 amino acids. Germline loops: CDR1 ENHRY, CDR2 SYGVKD. Here the CDR3 reads CASSEAAGTGDTEAFF. The CDR3 nucleotides are TGTGCCAGCAGTGAAGCCGCCGGGACAGGAGACACTGAAGCTTTCTTT.

CDR3 bases: TGTGCCAGTAGATCTATTATAAGCAGACAAGAGACCCAGTACTTC. Its translation: CASRSIISRQETQYF. The chain combines TRBV19 with TRBJ2-5; the D is unclear. The ends were cut back, 6 bases at V and 2 bases at J, with 16 bases in the middle. Germline V gives CDR1 LNHDA, CDR2 SQIVND (reference sequence). This CDR3 has 15 amino acids.

Ten or more counts support this clonotype. The chain has TRBV9 and TRBJ2-5, with D perhaps TRBD1 (5 bases). V was cut by 3 bases and J by 4 bases, with 16 bases left in between. The CDR3 covers 15 residues. Germline CDR1 reads SGDLS; CDR2 reads YYNGEE. The CDR3 nucleotides read TGTGCCAGCAGCGAGCTGAGCAGGGTACGAGAGACCCAGTACTTC. Protein sequence: CASSELSRVRETQYF. The variable domain in full, with the rest retrieved from reference TRBV9 and TRBJ2-5, is DSGVTQTPKHLITATGQRVTLRCSPRSGDLSVYWYQQSLDQGLQFLIQYYNGEERAKGNILERFSAQQFPDLHSELNLSSLELGDSALYFCASSELSRVRETQYFGPGTRLLVL.

The chain is built from TRBV9 and TRBJ1-1; weak D call: TRBD1 (6 bases). The CDR3 is 15 amino acids. In germline, CDR1 is SGDLS, CDR2 YYNGEE. V lost 0 bases and J lost 6, with 15 bases in between. For the CDR3, the DNA is TGTGCCAGCAGCGTAGATGGAAGGGGGAGCGCTGAAGCTTTCTTT. Translation: CASSVDGRGSAEAFF.

There are a few counts of this clonotype. J is TRBJ1-1 and V is TRBV19, with a possible D match to TRBD1 (5 bases). V lost 5 bases to trimming and J lost 1 base, with 11 bases between them. This CDR3 spans 14 amino acids. Germline CDR1 reads LNHDA; CDR2 reads SQIVND (reference sequence). The CDR3, as DNA: TGTGCCAGTAGTTCCGGGACGGAGAACACTGAAGCTTTCTTT. Its translation is CASSSGTENTEAFF.

The CDR3 loop is CSLWLNTEAFF. CDR3 DNA sequence: TGCAGTCTGTGGTTGAACACTGAAGCTTTCTTT. This chain uses TRBV20-1 with TRBJ1-1; unclear D gene. The CDR3 has 11 residues. Trimming took 8 bases from V and 0 from J, leaving 7 bases between them. CDR1 and CDR2 (germline): DFQATT, SNEGSKA (reference sequence).

Details on this clonotype: One base away lies a much larger clone, so this may be a sequencing read error. This chain links TRBV10-3 with TRBJ2-7, with TRBD2 identical over 11 bases. This CDR3 is built from 15 residues. CDR1 is ENHRY, CDR2 SYGVKD, per germline. CDR3 loop: CASSYISGRANEQCF. The CDR3 DNA follows: TGTGCCAGCAGTTACATTAGCGGGAGGGCCAACGAGCAGTGCTTC.

Only a few counts were recorded for this clonotype. The CDR3, as DNA: TGTGCCAGCAGTGACGTAGGTACCACAGATACGCAGTATTTT. The encoded protein is CASSDVGTTDTQYF. This chain joins TRBV2 and TRBJ2-3; D is ambiguous. Trimming took off 3 bases at V and 2 bases at J, with 9 bases between the two ends. In germline, CDR1 is SNHLY, CDR2 FYNNEI. The CDR3 is 14 amino acids.

For this clonotype: Relative to the germline gene, one junction end is altered; a read error may explain this. The chain couples TRBV20-1 to TRBJ1-1; D gene unclear. Germline V gives CDR1 DFQATT, CDR2 SNEGSKA (reference sequence). This CDR3 spans 11 amino acids. CDR3 coding DNA: TGCAGTGCTCGTATTTTGGGCTTCACTACCTTT. Amino acid sequence: CSARILGFTTF.

The V and J genes are TRBV12-3 or TRBV12-4 and TRBJ1-4; 7 bases agree with TRBD1. The CDR3 consists of 15 residues. V dropped 5 bases and J dropped 6; count of bases not matched to a gene: 9. In DNA form, the CDR3 reads TGTGCCAGCAGTCCCCGGTCAGGGGGAGATGAAAAACTGTTTTTT. This translates into CASSPRSGGDEKLFF.

This clonotype has ten or more counts. The chain employs TRBV20-1 and TRBJ2-3; perhaps TRBD1 as D (5 bases). Trimming removed 4 bases at V and 5 bases at J, with 16 bases between. Per germline, CDR1 DFQATT and CDR2 SNEGSKA (reference sequence). CDR3 length: 14 amino acids. The CDR3 DNA follows: TGCAGTGCTACTAAGGGGCTGGGTGAAGATACGCAGTATTTT. Its protein is CSATKGLGEDTQYF.

In regard to this clonotype: Lacking the conserved final phenylalanine or tryptophan, this CDR3 likely reflects a read error. The limits of the CDR3 on the DNA are not certain, so only TCRdb's listed CDR3 is given. V usage is TRBV6-1 and J usage is TRBJ2-6. Inclusive of both ends, the CDR3 amounts to 9 amino acids. CDR1 is MNHNS, CDR2 SASEGT, per germline. The CDR3 sequence: CASSLPRTS.

This clonotype was seen repeatedly, ten times or more. The V gene is TRBV2, the J gene TRBJ2-7, with 10 bases aligning to TRBD2. CDR1 SNHLY and CDR2 FYNNEI come from the germline V gene. This CDR3 spans 15 amino acids. Trimming cost V 4 bases and J 0 bases; bases outside gene matches: 3. The CDR3 sequence: CASSAASGSSYEQYF. The CDR3, as DNA: TGTGCCAGCAGTGCGGCTAGCGGGAGCTCCTACGAGCAGTACTTC.

This clonotype was counted between two and nine times. The rearrangement uses TRBV7-2 and TRBJ2-1; D gene unclear. The germline V gene has CDR1 SGHTA and CDR2 FQGNSA. The V gene lost 2 bases and the J gene lost 0 bases, with 11 bases spanning the gap. CDR3 length: 16 amino acids. The CDR3 DNA reads TGTGCCAGCAGCTTATCCCCTGGAAGCTCCTACAATGAGCAGTTCTTC. Protein product: CASSLSPGSSYNEQFF. Based on the CDR3 plus reference TRBV7-2 and TRBJ2-1, the full variable domain is GAGVSQSPSNKVTEKGKDVELRCDPISGHTALYWYRQSLGQGLEFLIYFQGNSAPDKSGLPSDRFSAERTGGSVSTLTIQRTQQEDSAVYLCASSLSPGSSYNEQFFGPGTRLTVL.

A few counts support this clonotype. V usage is TRBV29-1 and J usage is TRBJ1-1, with TRBD1 as a possible D gene (5 bases). Germline CDR1 SQVTM, CDR2 ANQGSEA. V shed 5 bases and J shed 1 base, with 11 bases lying between them. The CDR3 sequence is 13 residues long. The CDR3 nucleotides read TGCAGCGTTTTGGGCCAGGGGAACACTGAAGCTTTCTTT. It codes for CSVLGQGNTEAFF.

As to this clonotype: Because it lacks the conserved phenylalanine or tryptophan at the end, this CDR3 is likely a read error. Because the CDR3's place on the DNA is in doubt, the DNA is left out and the CDR3 is given as listed by TCRdb. This sequence joins TRBV29-1 and TRBJ1-1; the D call of TRBD1 is as the table states it, not checked on the DNA. The CDR3 has 11 amino acids, counting both end residues. The germline V gene has CDR1 SQVTM and CDR2 ANQGSEA. CDR3 sequence: CSVESAGGVVY.

This clonotype was counted many times. V gene TRBV7-9 combines with J gene TRBJ2-5; 8 nucleotides line up with TRBD1. The V gene end was trimmed by 2 bases and the J gene end by 1 base; junction bases not matched to a gene: 6. Germline lookup yields CDR1 SEHNR and CDR2 FQNEAQ (reference sequence). The CDR3 length is 16 residues. In DNA form, the CDR3 reads TGTGCCAGCAGCTTAATTCGGACAGGGAGCCAAGAGACCCAGTACTTC. This translates into CASSLIRTGSQETQYF.

A few counts support this clonotype. The J gene is TRBJ1-6, the V gene TRBV5-6; the D is unclear. V lost 1 base and J 2 bases, leaving 10 bases between the germline ends. The CDR3 consists of 16 residues. Per germline, CDR1 SGHDT and CDR2 YYEEEE. CDR3 sequence: CASSLTYRAYNSPLHF. CDR3 DNA sequence: TGTGCCAGCAGCTTGACGTACAGAGCCTATAATTCACCCCTCCACTTT. Supplemented by reference TRBV5-6 and TRBJ1-6, the full variable domain reads DAGVTQSPTHLIKTRGQQVTLRCSPKSGHDTVSWYQQALGQGPQFIFQYYEEEERQRGNFPDRFSGHQFPNYSSELNVNALLLGDSALYLCASSLTYRAYNSPLHFGNGTRLTVT.

This clonotype was detected many times. This rearrangement joins TRBV15 to TRBJ2-1; D gene unclear. CDR1 and CDR2 from the germline V gene are LNHNV and YYDKDF (reference sequence). V dropped 4 bases and J dropped 2 bases, with 6 bases sitting between them. The CDR3 is made up of 13 amino acids. The CDR3 coding sequence is TGTGCCACCAGCACTTATCCCTACAATGAGCAGTTCTTC. The encoded protein is CATSTYPYNEQFF.

Comments on this clonotype: Possible read error: a much larger clone is one base away. The CDR3 protein is CATHVLADTHEQYF. The CDR3 coding sequence is TGTGCCACCCACGTACTAGCTGACACCCACGAGCAGTACTTC. J is TRBJ2-7 and V is TRBV24-1, with TRBD2 as a possible D gene (6 bases). V was pared by 9 bases and J by 5 bases, with 19 bases between. Per germline, CDR1 KGHDR and CDR2 SFDVKD. The CDR3 has 14 amino acids.